The next 8 T cell receptor beta chains were all read from a single sample in a study of radiation and T cells in renal cell carcinoma. The time point was: blood 2 weeks post-SBRT. Treatment noted: 15 Gy SBRT to primary tumor, nephrectomy 4 weeks later. Profiled with immunoSEQ multiplex PCR; TCRdb holds only in-frame clones, not every one. This table holds roughly 130,000 clones, approximately 80% found once. The material sequenced was blood, taken from a patient whose treatment included radiotherapy and nephrectomy. The origin of the receptors is an older woman with renal cell carcinoma.

This chain links TRBV28 with TRBJ2-2, with D possibly being TRBD1 (6 bases). Germline-derived CDR1 and CDR2 are MDHEN and SYDVKM. The CDR3 loop spans 13 amino acids. The V and J ends lost 7 bases and 4 bases respectively, with 10 bases between them. The CDR3 nucleotides read TGTGCCAGCATCCTGGACAGCACCGGGGAGCTGTTTTTT. Its protein product is CASILDSTGELFF.

With regard to this clone: This sample also contains other DNA sequences that code for the same CDR3. V is TRBV28 and J is TRBJ1-2; D not resolved. V was trimmed by 1 base and J by 3 bases, leaving 3 bases between them. The V gene's germline CDR1 is MDHEN and CDR2 SYDVKM. The CDR3 is 12 residues long. For the CDR3, the DNA is TGTGCCAGCAGTTTATCGGACTATGGCTACACCTTC. Translation gives CASSLSDYGYTF.

In its sample, this clone was seen a few times. The rearrangement uses TRBV4-2 and TRBJ1-1; no firm D call. Germline loops: CDR1 LGHNA, CDR2 YNFKEQ. CDR3 size: 13 residues. Trimming stripped 0 bases from V and 7 bases from J, with 9 bases between. This chain's CDR3 is CASSQDFRFEAFF. Written as DNA, the CDR3 is TGTGCCAGCAGCCAAGATTTCCGCTTTGAAGCTTTCTTT.

The J gene is TRBJ1-2, the V gene TRBV4-1, with a possible D match to TRBD1 (6 bases). Germline loops: CDR1 MGHRA, CDR2 YSYEKL. Trimming cost V 1 base and J 4 bases, with 13 bases left between them. There are 15 residues in the CDR3. The CDR3 DNA is TGCGCCAGCAGCCAAGCGGAAACAGGGACCTATGGCTACACCTTC. It specifies CASSQAETGTYGYTF.

The chain uses TRBV5-1 and TRBJ1-6; TRBD1 might be the D (5 bases). V was shortened by 0 bases and J by 8 bases, with 9 bases between the two germline ends. The CDR3 is 14 amino acids. Germline loops: CDR1 SGHRS, CDR2 YFSETQ. CDR3 sequence: CASSLAGEDSPLHF. In DNA form, the CDR3 reads TGCGCCAGCAGCTTGGCGGGGGAAGATTCACCCCTCCACTTT.

The chain carries TRBV19 and TRBJ1-1; 7 bases match TRBD1. This CDR3 has 14 residues. The J segment lost 3 bases and the V segment lost 6 bases, leaving 7 bases of the junction unmatched. Germline V CDR1 and CDR2: LNHDA, SQIVND (reference sequence). The CDR3 DNA reads as TGTGCCAGTAGATGGAATACAGGGGACACTGAAGCTTTCTTT. Residues: CASRWNTGDTEAFF. The full variable domain, in which reference TRBV19 and TRBJ1-1 provide the parts outside the CDR3, is DGGITQSPKYLFRKEGQNVTLSCEQNLNHDAMYWYRQDPGQGLRLIYYSQIVNDFQKGDIAEGYSVSREKKESFPLTVTSAQKNPTAFYLCASRWNTGDTEAFFGQGTRLTVV.

The chain carries TRBV7-3 and TRBJ2-7, with 11 bases fitting TRBD1. V was clipped by 2 bases and J by 5 bases; unmatched bases: 2. CDR3 length: 14 amino acids. Germline V CDR1 and CDR2: SGHTA, FQGTGA. The CDR3 bases are TGTGCCAGCAGCTTACGGGGACAGGGGGACGAGCAGTACTTC. Its protein product is CASSLRGQGDEQYF.

This chain links TRBV10-3 with TRBJ2-4, with 7 bases fitting TRBD1. The CDR3 totals 16 residues. V gave up 5 bases and J gave up 0 bases; unmatched junction bases: 7. Germline V CDR1 and CDR2: ENHRY, SYGVKD. The DNA of the CDR3 is TGTGCCATCAGTTCCACAGGGGAACTAGCCAAAAACATTCAGTACTTC. Translation gives CAISSTGELAKNIQYF.